The 26 T cell receptor beta chains below were found in one sample sequenced in a study of cytomegalovirus exposure and HLA in healthy donors. With 60 Vbeta and 13 Jbeta primers, the PCR was carried out. Sequencing used immunoSEQ multiplex PCR; TCRdb keeps in-frame clones, though not all of them. The sample has about 120,000 clones, about 16% seen once. The sequenced material came from PBMCs. The receptors shown here come from a woman aged 18-29 years in good health and CMV-seronegative.

The chain combines TRBV4-1 with TRBJ2-7; the match to TRBD2 covers 8 bases. Germline values: CDR1 MGHRA, CDR2 YSYEKL. Trimming at V came to 4 bases and at J to 7 bases, leaving 9 bases not matched to a gene. The CDR3 has 14 amino acids. CDR3 sequence (DNA): TGCGCCAGCAGCCTCATAGCGGGGCTTGAGGAGCAGTACTTC. It yields the protein CASSLIAGLEEQYF.

The sample holds a few counts of this clone. V usage is TRBV10-2 and J usage is TRBJ2-7; a possible D gene is TRBD1 (5 bases). The CDR3 consists of 9 residues. Germline CDR1 reads WSHSY; CDR2 reads SAAADI. V lost 8 bases, J lost 6 bases, and 5 bases lay in between. The CDR3 bases are TGCGCCAGCGGGGCCGAGCAGTACTTC. Its translation: CASGAEQYF.

Remarks on this clone: At the DNA level, this CDR3 is encoded by other sequences in the same sample as well. J is TRBJ1-2 and V is TRBV28; 10 bases agree with TRBD1. Looked up from germline, CDR1 is MDHEN and CDR2 is SYDVKM. The CDR3 has 12 amino acids. Trimming removed 8 bases from V and 5 bases from J; junction bases left unmatched: 2. In DNA, the CDR3 is TGTGCCAGCCTGGGACAGGGGTATGGCTACACCTTC. It is translated as CASLGQGYGYTF.

The V gene is TRBV9, the J gene TRBJ2-3; 15 bases align to TRBD2. Germline values: CDR1 SGDLS, CDR2 YYNGEE. CDR3 length equals 17 residues. The junction had 7 bases not matched to a gene; V was cut back by 0 bases and J by 8 bases. In DNA form, the CDR3 reads TGTGCCAGCAGCGTAGTAGGGACTAGCGGGGGGCCGGTTACGCAGTATTTT. Translating it yields CASSVVGTSGGPVTQYF.

The rearrangement uses TRBV19 and TRBJ1-1, with a tentative D call TRBD1 (5 bases). CDR1 is LNHDA and CDR2 is SQIVND in the germline V gene (reference sequence). This CDR3 contains 14 residues. V was cut by 7 bases and J by 2 bases, with 14 bases left in between. CDR3 loop: CASMGGRLNTEAFF. The CDR3 DNA follows: TGTGCCAGTATGGGGGGGAGATTAAACACTGAAGCTTTCTTT.

This chain links TRBV5-6 with TRBJ2-1, with TRBD1 matching 7 bases. The CDR3 totals 15 residues. Germline lookup yields CDR1 SGHDT and CDR2 YYEEEE. V lost 1 base, J lost 7 bases, and 8 bases stayed unmatched. CDR3 coding DNA: TGTGCCAGCAGCTTGCGACAGGGTACGTGGAATGAGCAGTTCTTC. Encoded protein: CASSLRQGTWNEQFF.

This clone appeared a few times. The chain carries TRBV19 and TRBJ1-5; 10 nucleotides align to TRBD1. Germline V lookup: CDR1 LNHDA, CDR2 SQIVND (reference sequence). V lost 4 bases and J lost 2; bases outside the gene matches: 5. This CDR3 contains 16 residues. DNA for the CDR3: TGTGCCAGTAGTAAACTTGGACAGGGGGGCAATCAGCCCCAGCATTTT. Residues: CASSKLGQGGNQPQHF.

V is TRBV6-1 and J is TRBJ2-2; D not certain. The length of the CDR3 is 14 residues. Germline loops: CDR1 MNHNS, CDR2 SASEGT. Trimming cost V 4 bases and J 2 bases, with 8 bases left between them. CDR3: CASSVPLNTGELFF. The CDR3, as DNA: TGTGCCAGCAGTGTACCCCTAAACACCGGGGAGCTGTTTTTT.

This clone turned up a few times. This chain links TRBV27 with TRBJ1-1; 8 bases are shared with TRBD1. The germline V gene encodes CDR1 MNHEY and CDR2 SMNVEV (reference sequence). V gave up 4 bases and J gave up 10 bases; unmatched junction bases: 8. The CDR3 totals 13 residues. The CDR3 DNA sequence: TGTGCCAGCAGTTCCGACAGGGGTTCGGGAGCTTTCTTT. Its translation: CASSSDRGSGAFF.

This clone was counted between two and nine times. This chain links TRBV29-1 with TRBJ2-5; TRBD1 is a possible D gene (5 bases). The CDR3 length is 13 residues. V dropped 6 bases and J dropped 5 bases, with 16 bases sitting between them. Germline V gives CDR1 SQVTM, CDR2 ANQGSEA. CDR3 in amino acids: CSVEDNRGETQYF. In DNA, the CDR3 is TGCAGCGTCGAGGACAATAGAGGCGAGACCCAGTACTTC.

The chain employs TRBV29-1 and TRBJ1-6; D is uncertain. The CDR3 sequence is 12 residues long. V was clipped by 6 bases and J by 8 bases, with 11 bases between them. Germline V gene sequence: CDR1 SQVTM, CDR2 ANQGSEA. The CDR3 region has the DNA TGCAGCGTGGAGAACCGAGATTCACCCCTCCACTTT. Amino acid sequence: CSVENRDSPLHF.

This clone appeared a few times. This rearrangement joins TRBV6-5 to TRBJ1-1, with D possibly matching TRBD1 (6 bases). The CDR3 has 14 amino acids. CDR1 and CDR2 (germline): MNHEY, SVGAGI. The V end was cut by 3 bases, the J end by 4 bases, with 12 bases between. The DNA for the CDR3 is TGTGCCAGCAGTTATGGGGCAGGGGTCACTGAAGCTTTCTTT. Residues: CASSYGAGVTEAFF.

The chain uses TRBV10-2 and TRBJ2-2, with a possible D match to TRBD2 (5 bases). Trimming took 6 bases from V and 5 from J, leaving 10 bases between them. The CDR3 contains 13 residues. Germline loops: CDR1 WSHSY, CDR2 SAAADI. CDR3 region: CASSERGTGELFF. The CDR3 region has the DNA TGCGCCAGCAGCGAAAGAGGGACCGGGGAGCTGTTTTTT.

This clone came up a few times. The CDR3 ends on some other residue instead of the conserved phenylalanine or tryptophan, so this is likely a read error. The chain carries TRBV30 and TRBJ1-5; 7 nucleotides align to TRBD1. Germline loops: CDR1 GTSNPN, CDR2 SVGIG (reference sequence). This CDR3 is built from 16 residues. The CDR3 DNA sequence: TGTGCATGGAGTGTAGTCTCAGGGGGACGAGGTCAGCCCCAGCATGTT. Protein sequence: CAWSVVSGGRGQPQHV.

The V gene is TRBV5-1, the J gene TRBJ1-5; D may be TRBD1 (5 bases). The CDR3 is 15 amino acids. CDR1 SGHRS and CDR2 YFSETQ come from the germline V gene. Trimming stripped 0 bases from V and 5 bases from J, with 12 bases between. CDR3 protein: CASSLEGDSYQPQHF. The CDR3 region has the DNA TGCGCCAGCAGCTTGGAGGGCGACAGTTATCAGCCCCAGCATTTT.

This clone showed up just a few times. The genes are TRBV28 and TRBJ1-2; no clear D. This CDR3 has 12 residues. V shed 10 bases and J shed 4 bases, with 13 bases lying between them. The germline V gene encodes CDR1 MDHEN and CDR2 SYDVKM. CDR3 sequence: CATRPPGYGYTF. CDR3 DNA: TGTGCCACCCGCCCCCCCGGCTATGGCTACACCTTC.

The CDR3 coding sequence is TGTGCCAGCTTAAAGCATTCCTCCTACGAGCAGTACTTC. Encoded protein: CASLKHSSYEQYF. This chain links TRBV28 with TRBJ2-7; D call uncertain. Germline V gene lookup returns CDR1 MDHEN and CDR2 SYDVKM. V lost 8 bases, J lost 0 bases, and 11 bases lay in between. The CDR3 has 13 residues. The complete variable domain, with remaining parts taken from reference TRBV28 and TRBJ2-7, reads DVKVTQSSRYLVKRTGEKVFLECVQDMDHENMFWYRQDPGLGLRLIYFSYDVKMKEKGDIPEGYSVSREKKERFSLILESASTNQTSMYLCASLKHSSYEQYFGPGTRLTVT.

The rearrangement uses TRBV5-1 and TRBJ2-1; TRBD1 matches at 9 bases. Unmatched junction bases numbered 6, after V lost 4 bases and J lost 7 bases. Germline values: CDR1 SGHRS, CDR2 YFSETQ. The CDR3 consists of 14 residues. This chain's CDR3 is CASSPGQGGNEQFF. As DNA, the CDR3 is TGCGCCAGCAGCCCGGGACAGGGAGGGAATGAGCAGTTCTTC.

The chain combines TRBV11-3 with TRBJ2-3, with D hard to call. The CDR3 is 16 residues long. The V end lost 1 base, the J end lost 4 bases, and 15 bases lay between the germline ends. The germline gives CDR1 SGHNT, CDR2 YENEEA. This CDR3 is CASSLGSTGSADTQYF. The CDR3 region has the DNA TGTGCCAGCAGCTTAGGCTCCACTGGTTCCGCAGATACGCAGTATTTT. Variable domain in full (rest from reference TRBV11-3 and TRBJ2-3): EAGVVQSPRYKIIEKKQPVAFWCNPISGHNTLYWYLQNLGQGPELLIRYENEEAVDDSQLPKDRFSAERLKGVDSTLKIQPAELGDSAVYLCASSLGSTGSADTQYFGPGTRLTVL.

There are a few counts of this clone. The chain links TRBV10-1 to TRBJ2-5; D is perhaps TRBD1 (6 bases). Germline V gene lookup returns CDR1 WNHNN and CDR2 SYGVQD (reference sequence). This CDR3 is 16 amino acids long. The V end lost 1 base, the J end lost 4 bases, and 16 bases lay between the germline ends. In DNA, the CDR3 is TGCGCCAGCAGTGAGTTCTGCCTCAGGGGTACAGAGACCCAGTACTTC. Its translation is CASSEFCLRGTETQYF.

The chain couples TRBV7-9 to TRBJ2-1, with TRBD2 matching over 7 bases. Germline-derived CDR1 and CDR2 are SEHNR and FQNEAQ (reference sequence). The CDR3 runs 14 residues. V shed 2 bases, J shed 8 bases, and the junction held 6 bases outside the gene matches. CDR3: CASSLPGGGYEQFF. CDR3 DNA sequence: TGTGCCAGCAGCTTACCGGGGGGAGGCTATGAGCAGTTCTTC.

The sample holds a few counts of this clone. This rearrangement joins TRBV27 to TRBJ2-5; no definite D call. Germline CDR1 and CDR2: MNHEY and SMNVEV (reference sequence). The V and J ends lost 6 bases and 2 bases respectively, with 4 bases between them. There are 11 residues in the CDR3. The CDR3, as DNA: TGTGCCAGCAGGGCTCAAGAGACCCAGTACTTC. Its translation is CASRAQETQYF.

The V call is TRBV4-2, the J call TRBJ2-2; no reliable D call. Per germline, CDR1 LGHNA and CDR2 YNFKEQ. The CDR3 loop spans 14 amino acids. Trimming took 0 bases from V and 6 from J, leaving 8 bases between them. CDR3 loop: CASSQEPNAGELFF. The CDR3 coding sequence is TGTGCCAGCAGCCAAGAGCCTAACGCCGGGGAGCTGTTTTTT.

The rearrangement uses TRBV30 and TRBJ2-7; D possibly corresponds to TRBD2 (5 bases). This CDR3 spans 14 amino acids. V was trimmed by 0 bases and J by 2 bases, leaving 11 bases between them. Germline CDR1 GTSNPN, CDR2 SVGIG (reference sequence). The CDR3 is CAWSVQPGAYEQYF. CDR3 coding DNA: TGTGCCTGGAGTGTACAGCCCGGGGCCTACGAGCAGTACTTC. Together with reference TRBV30 and TRBJ2-7, the CDR3 gives the full variable domain: SQTIHQWPATLVQPVGSPLSLECTVEGTSNPNLYWYRQAAGRGLQLLFYSVGIGQISSEVPQNLSASRPQDRQFILSSKKLLLSDSGFYLCAWSVQPGAYEQYFGPGTRLTVT.

A single count supports this clone. V and J are TRBV28 and TRBJ2-5; D perhaps matches TRBD1 (6 bases). There are 15 residues in the CDR3. From germline, CDR1 is MDHEN and CDR2 SYDVKM. Deletions cut 2 bases from V and 1 base from J, with 11 bases between. CDR3 sequence reads: CASSLNTDSQETQYF. Here the CDR3 DNA reads TGTGCCAGCAGTTTAAACACGGACAGCCAAGAGACCCAGTACTTC.

V and J are TRBV29-1 and TRBJ1-2; 11 bases line up with TRBD1. Per germline, CDR1 SQVTM and CDR2 ANQGSEA. V trimming: 5 bases; J trimming: 4 bases; junction bases outside the gene matches: 9. CDR3 length equals 15 residues. CDR3 region: CSVRLAGTGGYGYTF. The CDR3 coding sequence is TGCAGCGTTCGACTCGCCGGGACAGGGGGCTATGGCTACACCTTC.